Listed below are T cell receptor beta chains from one sample, sequenced in a study of CD8 T cells in Susac syndrome. TCRdb reprocessed the immunoSEQ multiplex PCR reads with MiXCR, giving one entry per CDR3 protein. Of around 80,000 distinct CDR3 sequences detected, roughly 94% appear once; the ten largest clones hold over 0.45%. The sample was CD8+ T cells from PBMCs. These TCRs come from a human donor with Susac syndrome. Both conserved end residues are part of each CDR3. The order of the fields is D gene, J gene, V gene, clone size, CDR3 DNA, CDR3 protein. The D gene is left open where the match is weak. Clone size is stated in some rows and not others, as once, few, many or a class when expanded.

>TRBD2|TRBJ2-1|TRBV11-2|.
TGTGCCAGCAGCGTCCTCCCGCGGGGGGGCCATGAGCAGTTCTTC
CASSVLPRGGHEQFF
>.|TRBJ1-2|TRBV27|.
TGTGCCAGCAAGGGTTTGGGGGGCGCGAGCTATGGCTACACCTTC
CASKGLGGASYGYTF
>.|TRBJ1-1|TRBV5-8|.
TGTGCCAGCAGCTCGGACCTTGGTACTGAAGCTTTCTTT
CASSSDLGTEAFF
>.|TRBJ1-1|TRBV29-1|.
TGCAGCGTAGCCAGGGAGAAGGCTGAAGCTTTCTTT
CSVAREKAEAFF
>.|TRBJ2-2|TRBV20-1|.
TGCAGTGCTAGAGGGACGTCGGATACCGGGGAGCTGTTTTTT
CSARGTSDTGELFF
>TRBD1|TRBJ2-4|TRBV9|.
TGTGCCAGCAGCGGTACAGGGGAAACGGACATTCAGTACTTC
CASSGTGETDIQYF
>.|TRBJ2-3|TRBV20-1|.
TGCAGTGCTAGAGGCGGGGGCACAGATACGCAGTATTTT
CSARGGGTDTQYF
>.|TRBJ2-1|TRBV12-3/TRBV12-4|.
TGTGCCAGCAGTTTCCCAGCGGAGAGATACAATGAGCAGTTCTTC
CASSFPAERYNEQFF
>.|TRBJ1-1|TRBV19|.
TGTGCCAGTAGTCGCCAGAGGGGTAAGGACACTGAAGCTTTCTTT
CASSRQRGKDTEAFF
>.|TRBJ2-1|TRBV7-2|.
TGTGCCAGCAGCTTAGTGACGCGAAATGAGCAGTTCTTC
CASSLVTRNEQFF
>TRBD2|TRBJ2-1|TRBV12-3/TRBV12-4|.
TGTGCCAGCAGTTCTAACCGGGGGACTACTCTATACAATGAGCAGTTCTTC
CASSSNRGTTLYNEQFF
>.|TRBJ2-3|TRBV4-1|.
TGCGCCAGCAGCCAAGGACTCGGTCCAGATACGCAGTATTTT
CASSQGLGPDTQYF
>TRBD1|TRBJ2-7|TRBV5-6|.
TGTGCCAGCAGCCTCGACAGGGGGTTCTCCTACGAGCAGTACTTC
CASSLDRGFSYEQYF
>TRBD1|TRBJ2-5|TRBV12-3/TRBV12-4|once
TGTGCCAGCAGTTGGACCGGGACAGGGAGGGAGACCCAGTACTTC
CASSWTGTGRETQYF
>.|TRBJ1-5|TRBV19|.
TGTGCCAGTAGTATGAACGGCAATCAGCCCCAGCATTTT
CASSMNGNQPQHF
>.|TRBJ1-2|TRBV27|.
TGTGCCAGCAGTGGTGGGAGTACTAACTATGGCTACACCTTC
CASSGGSTNYGYTF
>.|TRBJ2-7|TRBV5-1|.
TGCGCCAGTATCCAGGGTTCCGAGCAGTACTTC
CASIQGSEQYF
>.|TRBJ1-5|TRBV27|.
TGTGCCAGCAGTTTATGGGCAGGGGATCAGCCCCAGCATTTT
CASSLWAGDQPQHF
>.|TRBJ1-5|TRBV14|.
TGTGCCAGCAGCGTAACAGGAAATCAGCCCCAGCATTTT
CASSVTGNQPQHF
>.|TRBJ2-2|TRBV27|.
TGTGCCAGCAGTACGGGTCCCGGGGAGCTGTTTTTT
CASSTGPGELFF
>TRBD1|TRBJ2-5|TRBV7-7|.
TGTGCCAGCAGCCTAAGACAGGGCCCAGGGACCCAGTACTTC
CASSLRQGPGTQYF
>.|TRBJ2-7|TRBV13|.
TGTGCCAGCAGCTCTTCCGGGAGCACCTACGAGCAGTACTTC
CASSSSGSTYEQYF
>.|TRBJ1-1|TRBV4-2|.
TGTGCCAGCAGCCCCGGAGCGGTGAACACTGAAGCTTTCTTT
CASSPGAVNTEAFF
>TRBD1|TRBJ2-2|TRBV15|.
TGTGCCACCAGCAGAAACAGGGGCCCGACCGGGGAGCTGTTTTTT
CATSRNRGPTGELFF
>TRBD2|TRBJ2-3|TRBV3-1|.
TGTGCCAGCAGCCAGCTAGCGGTAGCTACAGATACGCAGTATTTT
CASSQLAVATDTQYF
>.|TRBJ2-2|TRBV25-1|.
TGTGCCAGCAGTCCGGACAGACAAGAGCTGTTTTTT
CASSPDRQELFF
>TRBD1|TRBJ2-7|TRBV9|.
TGTGCCAGCAGCGCCCCGGACAGGCCCTACGAGCAGTACTTC
CASSAPDRPYEQYF
>.|TRBJ1-6|TRBV7-9|.
TGTGCCAGCAGCTACCGGACCGACCTGGGGTCACCCCTCCACTTT
CASSYRTDLGSPLHF
>.|TRBJ2-6|TRBV6-4|.
TGTGCCAGCAGTGAGAGCGACGGGGCCAACGTCCTGACTTTC
CASSESDGANVLTF
>TRBD1|TRBJ1-4|TRBV9|.
TGTGCCAGCAGCGAGGGCAGGGGGCCCGTCGAGGAACTGTTTTTT
CASSEGRGPVEELFF
>.|TRBJ2-1|TRBV2|.
TGTGCCAGCAGTAGGGGGTTCTTC
CASSRGFF
>.|TRBJ2-6|TRBV7-9|.
TGTGCCAGTACAGGGTATGGGGCCAACGTCCTGACTTTC
CASTGYGANVLTF
>.|TRBJ2-3|TRBV6-2/TRBV6-3|few
TGTGCCAGCAGCCAAGTCGGAAGCACAGATACGCAGTATTTT
CASSQVGSTDTQYF
>.|TRBJ2-5|TRBV27|.
TGTGCCAGCAGTTCCTCCGGCTTTTTAATGAGGGAGACCCAGTACTTC
CASSSSGFLMRETQYF
>TRBD1|TRBJ1-1|TRBV6-1|.
TGTGCCAGCAGTTCTACAGGGGCAGCTTTCTTT
CASSSTGAAFF
>.|TRBJ2-5|TRBV7-9|.
TGTGCCAGCTCCATCGAGGGGGGACAAGAGACCCAGTACTTC
CASSIEGGQETQYF
>.|TRBJ1-2|TRBV7-9|.
TGTGCCAGCAGCTTAGATCCATCTCCCTATGGCTACACCTTC
CASSLDPSPYGYTF
>.|TRBJ2-1|TRBV18|.
TGTGCCAGCTCACCACCAGGGACCTCCTATGAGCAGTTCTTC
CASSPPGTSYEQFF
>TRBD1|TRBJ2-7|TRBV10-3|.
TGTGCCATCAGTACCGGGACAGGGGGCTCCGAGCAGTACTTC
CAISTGTGGSEQYF
>.|TRBJ1-6|TRBV11-2|.
TGTGCCAGCAGCTTGACAAATTCACCCCTCCACTTT
CASSLTNSPLHF
>.|TRBJ1-1|TRBV12-3/TRBV12-4|.
TGTGCCAGCAGTTCCCCAAGGAGTCTGAACACTGAAGCTTTCTTT
CASSSPRSLNTEAFF
>TRBD1|TRBJ2-5|TRBV5-5|.
TGTGCCAGCAGCTCCGGCGGGACAGGGGTACAAGAGACCCAGTACTTC
CASSSGGTGVQETQYF